This TCR beta chain came from a study of Ad26.COV2.S vaccination and SARS-CoV-2 variants. Background on the study: The Ad26.COV2.S arm of the COV1001 trial was where the donor was placed.

V shed 0 bases and J shed 1 base, with 14 bases lying between them. CDR1 SGHRS and CDR2 YFSETQ come from the germline V gene. This CDR3 has 17 amino acids. The treatment was: 15 to 20 received Ad26.COV2.S at low or high dose, single or two shots; roughly five received placebo; per-sample allocation not given. Samples analyzed were those drawn on day 63 after the first vaccine or placebo injection. Sequencing used immunoSEQ multiplex PCR; TCRdb keeps in-frame clones, though not all of them. The sample carries hundreds of thousands of clones, 89% recorded once. Comment on this clone: Its antigen is as yet unknown.

Broader study findings: Substantial post-vaccination breadth of spike-specific CD8+ and CD4+ T cell responses was reported. Placebo recipients and vaccine recipients were similar in non-spike TCR breadth. Higher spike-specific TCR breadth was found in vaccine recipients than in placebo recipients.

The sample consisted of peripheral blood, taken in a trial of Ad26.COV2.S vaccine versus placebo. This TCR was recovered from a person aged 18-65 years who received the Ad26.COV2.S COVID-19 vaccine or a placebo. The genes are TRBV5-1 and TRBJ2-4; no clear D. DNA for the CDR3: TGCGCCAGCAGCTTGGACAGCCGGGTGTGGGCCAAAAACATTCAGTACTTC. Amino acids: CASSLDSRVWAKNIQYF.